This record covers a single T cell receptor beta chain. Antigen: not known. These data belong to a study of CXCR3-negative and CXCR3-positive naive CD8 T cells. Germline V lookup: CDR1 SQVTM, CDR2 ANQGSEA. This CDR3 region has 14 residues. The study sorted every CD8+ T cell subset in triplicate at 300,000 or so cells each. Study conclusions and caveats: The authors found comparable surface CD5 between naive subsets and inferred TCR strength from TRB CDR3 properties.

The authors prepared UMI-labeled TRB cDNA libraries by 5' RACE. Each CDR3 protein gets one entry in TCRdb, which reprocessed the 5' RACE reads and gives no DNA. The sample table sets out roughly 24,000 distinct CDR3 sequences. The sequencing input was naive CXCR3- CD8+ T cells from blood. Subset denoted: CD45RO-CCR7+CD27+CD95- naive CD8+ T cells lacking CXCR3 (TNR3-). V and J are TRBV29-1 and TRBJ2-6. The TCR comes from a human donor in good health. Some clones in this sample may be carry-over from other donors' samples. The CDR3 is CSVDSSSGANVLTF.